The source of this T cell receptor (beta chain) is a study of cytomegalovirus exposure and HLA in healthy donors. Only in-frame clones appear in the TCRdb table, and some are missing; sequencing was by immunoSEQ multiplex PCR. The sample lists 200,000 to 250,000 clones; 85% to 95% were seen once. The length of the CDR3 is 16 residues. Trimming left V 0 bases short and J 5 bases short, with 17 bases between. The germline gives CDR1 SGHKS, CDR2 YYEKEE (reference sequence). Of note for this clone: Its specificity is not known.

Whole-study findings and limits: Rarity characterized most TCR sequences, yet some public TCRs appeared in many donors.

The chain uses TRBV5-5 and TRBJ1-2; possible D gene TRBD1, 5 bases. This receptor was taken from a young woman in good health and CMV-seronegative. Sequenced: PBMCs. CDR3: CASSLGPWWGRYGYTF. CDR3 sequence (DNA): TGTGCCAGCAGCTTGGGGCCCTGGTGGGGCAGGTATGGCTACACCTTC.